This is a list of T cell receptor beta chains from one sample in a study of control samples from healthy donors and cancer patients. Clones were sequenced by immunoSEQ multiplex PCR, and TCRdb holds only the in-frame ones, with some missing. The table lists roughly 120,000 clones, roughly nine tenths of them singletons. Sequenced input: blood. All receptors derive from a woman in her late teens or twenties in good health. Both conserved end residues are part of each CDR3. The order of the fields is CDR3 DNA, CDR3 protein, V gene, CDR3 length, clone size, J gene, D gene. D genes are given only for firm matches. Size values are once, few and many counts, or a class for expanded clones, and some rows have none.

TGTGCCAGCAGCTCGAGTACCATGGACAATGAGCAGTTCTTC,CASSSSTMDNEQFF,TRBV7-3,14,few,TRBJ2-1,-
TGTGCCAGCAGCCCGACAGGGAGCTCTGGAAACACCATATATTTT,CASSPTGSSGNTIYF,TRBV11-2,15,-,TRBJ1-3,TRBD1
TGTGCCAGCAGGGAGCGGGGGGGCCGAGGTGGGGAGCTGTTTTTT,CASRERGGRGGELFF,TRBV27,15,-,TRBJ2-2,TRBD2
TGTGCCAGCAGCGTAGCTATTGGAATTAGCGGGAGGACAGCCGGGGAGCTGTTTTTT,CASSVAIGISGRTAGELFF,TRBV9,19,-,TRBJ2-2,TRBD2
TGTGCCAGCAGTCTCGGGGGGGCCGGCGGGAATGAGCAGTTCTTC,CASSLGGAGGNEQFF,TRBV28,15,-,TRBJ2-1,TRBD2
TGTGCCAGCAGCCTACTAGACAGGGCGGGTGGTCTCAATGAGCAGTTCTTC,CASSLLDRAGGLNEQFF,TRBV7-9,17,-,TRBJ2-1,TRBD1
TGTGCCAGCAGCGCCGGTCAGCAATACTTTAACAATGAGCAGTTCTTC,CASSAGQQYFNNEQFF,TRBV7-9,16,-,TRBJ2-1,-
TGTGCCAGTAGTATATGGCCAGGGATAATGGGGAACACTGAAGCTTTCTTT,CASSIWPGIMGNTEAFF,TRBV19,17,-,TRBJ1-1,-
TGTGCCAGCTTGGGTGCGACTAGCTCAGCCAAAAACATTCAGTACTTC,CASLGATSSAKNIQYF,TRBV4-2,16,-,TRBJ2-4,TRBD2
TGTGCCAGCAGTTACCCCCGGTTCGGGACCTTCCTCGAGCAGTACTTC,CASSYPRFGTFLEQYF,TRBV6-6,16,-,TRBJ2-7,-
TGCGCCAGCAGCTTGTGGGAGAAGACCTACGAGCAGTACTTC,CASSLWEKTYEQYF,TRBV5-1,14,-,TRBJ2-7,-
TGTGCCAGTAGGAAAAATAGTGGGACAGGGGGCATGGAGACCCAGTACTTC,CASRKNSGTGGMETQYF,TRBV19,17,-,TRBJ2-5,TRBD1
TGTGCCTGGAGGCGGGAGGGGTCCTACAATGAGCAGTTCTTC,CAWRREGSYNEQFF,TRBV30,14,-,TRBJ2-1,TRBD2
TGTGCCAGCAGCTTAGAGGCGGGGGGGGAGACCCAGTACTTC,CASSLEAGGETQYF,TRBV7-2,14,-,TRBJ2-5,TRBD2
TGTGCCAGTAGTGGACCAGGGACCAATAATTCACCCCTCCACTTT,CASSGPGTNNSPLHF,TRBV19,15,-,TRBJ1-6,-
TGTGCCAGCAGCTTGAATAGCGGGTACACCGGGGAGCTGTTTTTT,CASSLNSGYTGELFF,TRBV5-4,15,-,TRBJ2-2,TRBD2
TGTGCCAGCAGCCCACATGGGAGCTCTGGAAACACCATATATTTT,CASSPHGSSGNTIYF,TRBV28,15,-,TRBJ1-3,-
TGTGCCAGCAGCTTGGGGGGAGGGCATGGCCACGGGCAGTACTTC,CASSLGGGHGHGQYF,TRBV21-1,15,once,TRBJ2-7,-
TGTGCCAGCAGCCAAGATCAGACCTGCTCCTACAATGAGCAGTTCTTC,CASSQDQTCSYNEQFF,TRBV3-1/TRBV3-2,16,-,TRBJ2-1,-
TGTGCCAGCAGTTACCGGGACGGACCCTATGGCTACACCTTC,CASSYRDGPYGYTF,TRBV27,14,-,TRBJ1-2,-
TGTGCCAGCTCACCCCGACAGCCGAACACTGAAGCTTTCTTT,CASSPRQPNTEAFF,TRBV18,14,-,TRBJ1-1,-
TGTGCCAGCAGCTCTGACAGGCAACCGTACTCTAACTATGGCTACACCTTC,CASSSDRQPYSNYGYTF,TRBV7-8,17,-,TRBJ1-2,-
TGCGCCAGCTTACGGGAACAGGTCGGCACAGATACGCAGTATTTT,CASLREQVGTDTQYF,TRBV5-1,15,-,TRBJ2-3,-
TGTGCCACCAGCCGCCCAGCGGTGGGGGATACGCAGTATTTT,CATSRPAVGDTQYF,TRBV15,14,once,TRBJ2-3,-
TGCGCCAGCAGTGAAGGCGCGCCCTACGAGCAGTACTTC,CASSEGAPYEQYF,TRBV10-2,13,-,TRBJ2-7,-
TGTGCCAGCAGCCACGACAGGAGGGGGCTCTACGAGCAGTACTTC,CASSHDRRGLYEQYF,TRBV28,15,-,TRBJ2-7,-
TGTGCCACCAGTGACCATAACAGGGGAGGAGCCTATGGCTACACCTTC,CATSDHNRGGAYGYTF,TRBV24-1,16,once,TRBJ1-2,TRBD1
TGTGCCAGCACTGCCGGAGAGACCCAGTACTTC,CASTAGETQYF,TRBV2,11,-,TRBJ2-5,-
TGTGCCAGCAGTTCCCCGGGACTAGCGGCTTACAATGAGCAGTTCTTC,CASSSPGLAAYNEQFF,TRBV28,16,once,TRBJ2-1,TRBD2
TGTGCCAGCAGCTTAATCCCAGCGGGGGGGTTTTCTACAGATACGCAGTATTTT,CASSLIPAGGFSTDTQYF,TRBV7-2,18,-,TRBJ2-3,TRBD2
TGTGCCAGCTCACCTCCGGGGGTGACAGGGTCGTCGTACACTGAAGCTTTCTTT,CASSPPGVTGSSYTEAFF,TRBV18,18,few,TRBJ1-1,TRBD1
TGTGCCAGCAGTGAACCCGGGACAGGTGGATTACATCAGCCCCAGCATTTT,CASSEPGTGGLHQPQHF,TRBV6-1,17,few,TRBJ1-5,TRBD1
TGTGCCAGCAGCTTTAGTAGCGAGTACGAGCAGTACTTC,CASSFSSEYEQYF,TRBV7-2,13,-,TRBJ2-7,-
TGTGCCAGCAGTTCAAACAGGGGCTCCACCGGGGAGCTGTTTTTT,CASSSNRGSTGELFF,TRBV27,15,-,TRBJ2-2,TRBD1
TGTGCCATCAGTGACGGGGGGGGTTCAGATACGCAGTATTTT,CAISDGGGSDTQYF,TRBV10-3,14,once,TRBJ2-3,TRBD2
TGTGCCTGGAAGAAGGGATCGGGGCGGTATAGCAATCAGCCCCAGCATTTT,CAWKKGSGRYSNQPQHF,TRBV30,17,-,TRBJ1-5,-
TGTGCCAGCAGTCGCTTCAATTCGGTAGGGGGAAGTGGCACAGATACGCAGTATTTT,CASSRFNSVGGSGTDTQYF,TRBV6-6,19,-,TRBJ2-3,-
TGTGCCACCAGTCCCCCGGGGGGAACTAACACCGGGGAGCTGTTTTTT,CATSPPGGTNTGELFF,TRBV24-1,16,-,TRBJ2-2,TRBD2
TGTGCCAGTAATCCGACAGGGCCCAATCAGCCCCAGCATTTT,CASNPTGPNQPQHF,TRBV19,14,once,TRBJ1-5,TRBD1
TGTGCCAGCAGTTCAAATACAGGGAGACCGGCCTTTAATGAGCAGTTCTTC,CASSSNTGRPAFNEQFF,TRBV28,17,-,TRBJ2-1,-
TGTGCCAGCAGTTTATTGTCTGGATACTCCTACGAGCAGTACTTC,CASSLLSGYSYEQYF,TRBV28,15,-,TRBJ2-7,-
TGTGCCTGGGGGGGGAATGAGCAGTTCTTC,CAWGGNEQFF,TRBV30,10,once,TRBJ2-1,-